These 3 T cell receptor beta chains originate from one sample sequenced in a study of blood T cell repertoires in COVID-19. Assay: immunoSEQ multiplex PCR; the TCRdb copy retains only in-frame clones and omits some. Here the sample spans 80,000 to 100,000 clones, approximately 72% being singletons. The sequencing sample was made of peripheral blood. These receptors came from a man aged 65-85 years with acute or convalescent COVID-19.

In its sample, this clone was seen once. The chain links TRBV27 to TRBJ2-2; D not certain. The germline gives CDR1 MNHEY, CDR2 SMNVEV (reference sequence). Trimming removed 0 bases from V and 1 base from J, with 12 bases in between. This CDR3 spans 17 amino acids. Written as DNA, the CDR3 is TGTGCCAGCAGTTTATCGAAGATGTGGCAGAACACCGGGGAGCTGTTTTTT. As protein: CASSLSKMWQNTGELFF.

This chain uses TRBV11-2 with TRBJ1-6; D is ambiguous. Trimming took off 0 bases at V and 1 base at J, with 4 bases between the two ends. The CDR3 sequence is 15 residues long. Germline V gene data show CDR1 as SGHAT and CDR2 as FQNNGV. CDR3 bases: TGTGCCAGCAGCTTAGATCCGTCCTATAATTCACCCCTCCACTTT. Translated: CASSLDPSYNSPLHF.

The gene calls are TRBV7-2 and TRBJ1-5, with 11 positions matching TRBD1. This CDR3 spans 16 amino acids. The J segment lost 3 bases and the V segment lost 5 bases, leaving 6 bases of the junction unmatched. The germline gives CDR1 SGHTA, CDR2 FQGNSA. CDR3 in DNA: TGTGCCAGCAGCCCTTGGACAGGGGGCACCAATCAGCCCCAGCATTTT. Translating it yields CASSPWTGGTNQPQHF. Full variable domain (remainder filled in from reference TRBV7-2 and TRBJ1-5): GAGVSQSPSNKVTEKGKDVELRCDPISGHTALYWYRQSLGQGLEFLIYFQGNSAPDKSGLPSDRFSAERTGGSVSTLTIQRTQQEDSAVYLCASSPWTGGTNQPQHFGDGTRLSIL.